The 3 T cell receptor beta chains below come from one sample, sequenced in a study of STAT3 mutations in large granular lymphocyte leukemia (dated by TCRdb to about 2019). General study outcomes and caveats: All T-LGLL patients had at least one immunodominant TCRbeta clonotype, and roughly half had multiple immunodominant subclonotypes.

Library method: the immunoSEQ multiplex PCR assay. TCRdb limited this immuneACCESS table to in-frame rearrangements with V and J called. A share of clones is missing; checked studies link under half to unresolved V genes, and the rest is unexplained. Recorded for this sample are around 33,000 clones; over 60% of them occurred a single time. Of the sample, 30% is held by the ten largest clones. Their specific antigens are unknown. The sample consisted of peripheral blood mononuclear cells. The receptors stem from a woman in her fifties or sixties with T-cell large granular lymphocyte leukemia. Some clones in this sample may be carry-over from other donors' samples. The age is the age at diagnosis.

CDR3 protein: CASRNTGRYSNQPQHF. The CDR3 region has the DNA TGTGCCAGCAGAAATACAGGGCGGTATAGCAATCAGCCCCAGCATTTT. J is TRBJ1-5 and V is TRBV28, with D tentatively TRBD1 (6 bases). This CDR3 contains 16 residues. Germline V gene sequence: CDR1 MDHEN, CDR2 SYDVKM. Trimming pared 6 bases from V and 0 bases from J, leaving 15 bases between.

J is TRBJ1-4 and V is TRBV25-1; D is unclear. Trimming stripped 1 base from V and 8 bases from J, with 17 bases between. The V gene's germline CDR1 is MGHDK and CDR2 SYGVNS. This CDR3 has 16 amino acids. The CDR3 is CASSESARPKREKLFF. CDR3 sequence (DNA): TGTGCCAGCAGTGAATCAGCACGGCCGAAGAGAGAAAAACTGTTTTTT.

This chain uses TRBV4-3 with TRBJ1-2, with 7 bases fitting TRBD1. Looked up from germline, CDR1 is LGHNA and CDR2 is YSLEER. The V gene end was trimmed by 0 bases and the J gene end by 4 bases; junction bases not matched to a gene: 5. This CDR3 spans 15 amino acids. CDR3 in amino acids: CASSQETGNVYGYTF. The CDR3 bases are TGCGCCAGCAGCCAAGAGACAGGGAACGTCTATGGCTACACCTTC.